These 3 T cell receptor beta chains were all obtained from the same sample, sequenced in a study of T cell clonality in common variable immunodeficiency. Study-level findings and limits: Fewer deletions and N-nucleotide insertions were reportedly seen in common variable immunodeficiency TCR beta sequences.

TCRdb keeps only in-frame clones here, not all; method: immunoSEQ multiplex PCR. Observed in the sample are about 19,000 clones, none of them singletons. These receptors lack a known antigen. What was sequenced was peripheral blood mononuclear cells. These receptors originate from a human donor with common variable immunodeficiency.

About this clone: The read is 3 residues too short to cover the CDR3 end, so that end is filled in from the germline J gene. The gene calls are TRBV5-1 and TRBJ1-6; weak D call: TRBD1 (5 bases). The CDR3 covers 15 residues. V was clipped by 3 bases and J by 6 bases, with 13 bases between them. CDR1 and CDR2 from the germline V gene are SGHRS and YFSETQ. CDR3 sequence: CASSSDIWSNSPLHF. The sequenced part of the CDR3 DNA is TGCGCCAGCAGCTCGGACATTTGGAGTAATTCACCC.

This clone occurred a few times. CDR3 residues: CASSIGRGDINEQFF. CDR3 DNA (partial): TGTGCCAGTAGTATAGGTCGGGGGGACATCAATGAG. The gene calls are TRBV19 and TRBJ2-1; possible D gene TRBD2, 7 bases. From the germline J gene comes the end of the CDR3, since the read stops 3 residues before it. Germline loops: CDR1 LNHDA, CDR2 SQIVND (reference sequence). The CDR3 is made up of 15 amino acids. V was cut by 1 base and J by 6 bases, with 13 bases left in between.

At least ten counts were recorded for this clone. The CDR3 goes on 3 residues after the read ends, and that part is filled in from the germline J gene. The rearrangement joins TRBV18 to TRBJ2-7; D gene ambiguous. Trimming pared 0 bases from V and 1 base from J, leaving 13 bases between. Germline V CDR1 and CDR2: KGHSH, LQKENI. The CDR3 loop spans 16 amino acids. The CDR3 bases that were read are TGTGCCAGCTCACCACCGATTCATGACAAGTCCTACGAG. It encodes CASSPPIHDKSYE. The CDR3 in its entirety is CASSPPIHDKSYEQYF.